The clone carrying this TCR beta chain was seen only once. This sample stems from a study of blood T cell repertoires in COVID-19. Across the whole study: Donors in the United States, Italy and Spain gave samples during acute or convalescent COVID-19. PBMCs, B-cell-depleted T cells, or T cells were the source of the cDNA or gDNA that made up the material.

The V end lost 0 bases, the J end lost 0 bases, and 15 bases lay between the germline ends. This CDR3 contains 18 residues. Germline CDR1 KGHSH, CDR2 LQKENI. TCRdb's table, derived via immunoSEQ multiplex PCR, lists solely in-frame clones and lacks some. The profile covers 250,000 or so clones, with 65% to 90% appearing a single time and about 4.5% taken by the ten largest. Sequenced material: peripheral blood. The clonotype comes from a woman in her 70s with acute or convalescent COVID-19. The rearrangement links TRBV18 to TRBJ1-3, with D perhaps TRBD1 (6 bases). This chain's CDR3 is CASSPPSFMGASGNTIYF. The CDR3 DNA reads TGTGCCAGCTCACCACCGAGTTTTATGGGGGCCTCTGGAAACACCATATATTTT. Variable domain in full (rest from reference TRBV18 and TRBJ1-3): NAGVMQNPRHLVRRRGQEARLRCSPMKGHSHVYWYRQLPEEGLKFMVYLQKENIIDESGMPKERFSAEFPKEGPSILRIQQVVRGDSAAYFCASSPPSFMGASGNTIYFGEGSWLTVV.